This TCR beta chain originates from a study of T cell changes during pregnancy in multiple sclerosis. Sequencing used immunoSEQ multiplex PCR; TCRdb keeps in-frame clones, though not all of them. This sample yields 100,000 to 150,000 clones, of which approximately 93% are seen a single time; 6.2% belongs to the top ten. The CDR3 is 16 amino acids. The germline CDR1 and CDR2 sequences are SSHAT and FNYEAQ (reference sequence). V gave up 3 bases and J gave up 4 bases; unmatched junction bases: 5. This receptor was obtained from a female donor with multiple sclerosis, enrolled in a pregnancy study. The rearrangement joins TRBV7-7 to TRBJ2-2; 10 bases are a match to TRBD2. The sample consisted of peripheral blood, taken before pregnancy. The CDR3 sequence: CASSLVAGGSTGELFF. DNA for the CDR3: TGTGCCAGCAGCTTGGTAGCGGGGGGAAGCACCGGGGAGCTGTTTTTT. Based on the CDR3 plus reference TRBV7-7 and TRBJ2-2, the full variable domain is GAGVSQSPRYKVTKRGQDVTLRCDPISSHATLYWYQQALGQGPEFLTYFNYEAQPDKSGLPSDRFSAERPEGSISTLTIQRTEQRDSAMYRCASSLVAGGSTGELFFGEGSRLTVL.